This T cell receptor beta chain was documented in a study of follicular helper T cells after annual influenza vaccination. At the level of the study: For some subjects, blood spans the 2013-2014, 2014-2015 and 2015-2016 annual vaccinations.

Specified time point: 2015-2016 season, pre-vaccination. Each time point used roughly 35 to 110 mL of blood. Clones were sequenced by immunoSEQ multiplex PCR, and TCRdb holds only the in-frame ones, with some missing. This sample carries about 9,400 clones, about 84% of them seen once, and the ten largest clones take about 1.6%. V dropped 1 base and J dropped 1 base, with 9 bases sitting between them. Germline V gene data show CDR1 as SGHVS and CDR2 as FQNEAQ. The CDR3 consists of 15 residues. General study points: ICOS+CD38+ cTfh clonality change tracked circulating plasmablast frequency change. Successive annual vaccinations recalled a recurrent oligoclonal ICOS+CD38+ cTfh response with influenza-specific clonotypes.

As to this clone: Its target is unknown.

The rearrangement links TRBV7-8 to TRBJ2-3; TRBD2 might be the D (5 bases). This TCR derives from an adult who received the influenza vaccine. Sequencing used CXCR5+ CD38- circulating T follicular helper cells from blood, obtained on the day of influenza vaccination. Subset meaning: circulating Tfh, non-naive CD4+CXCR5+PD-1+ (ICOS+CD38+ or ICOS-CD38-). The chain's CDR3 is CASSLERRGTDTQYF. The CDR3 nucleotides read TGTGCCAGCAGCTTAGAGCGGAGAGGCACAGATACGCAGTATTTT.